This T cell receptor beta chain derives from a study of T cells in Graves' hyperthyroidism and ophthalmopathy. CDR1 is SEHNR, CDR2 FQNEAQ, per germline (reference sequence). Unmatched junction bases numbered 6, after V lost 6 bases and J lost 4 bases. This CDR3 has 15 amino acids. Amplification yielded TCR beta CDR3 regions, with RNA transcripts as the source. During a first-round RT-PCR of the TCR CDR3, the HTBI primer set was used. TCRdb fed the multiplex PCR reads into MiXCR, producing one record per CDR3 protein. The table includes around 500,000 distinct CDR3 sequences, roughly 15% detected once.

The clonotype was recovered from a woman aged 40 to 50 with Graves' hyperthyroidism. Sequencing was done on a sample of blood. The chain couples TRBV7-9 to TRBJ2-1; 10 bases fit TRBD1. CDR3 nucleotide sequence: TGTGCCAGCAGTTCCGGGACAGGGGAGTACAATGAGCAGTTCTTC. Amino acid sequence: CASSSGTGEYNEQFF.